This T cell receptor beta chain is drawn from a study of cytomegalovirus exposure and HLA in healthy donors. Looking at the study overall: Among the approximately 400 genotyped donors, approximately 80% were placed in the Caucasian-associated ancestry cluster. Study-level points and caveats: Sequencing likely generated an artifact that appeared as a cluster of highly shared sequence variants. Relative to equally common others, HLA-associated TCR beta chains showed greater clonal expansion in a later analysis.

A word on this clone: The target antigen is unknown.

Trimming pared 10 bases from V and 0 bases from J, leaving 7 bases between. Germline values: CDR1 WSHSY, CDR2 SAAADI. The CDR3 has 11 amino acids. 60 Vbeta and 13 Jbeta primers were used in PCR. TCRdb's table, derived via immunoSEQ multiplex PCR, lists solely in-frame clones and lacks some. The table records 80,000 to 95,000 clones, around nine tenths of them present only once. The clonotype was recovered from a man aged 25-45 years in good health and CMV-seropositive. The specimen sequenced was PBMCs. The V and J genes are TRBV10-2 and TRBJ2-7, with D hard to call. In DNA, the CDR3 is TGCGCCACGGCTAGCTCCTACGAGCAGTACTTC. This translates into CATASSYEQYF.